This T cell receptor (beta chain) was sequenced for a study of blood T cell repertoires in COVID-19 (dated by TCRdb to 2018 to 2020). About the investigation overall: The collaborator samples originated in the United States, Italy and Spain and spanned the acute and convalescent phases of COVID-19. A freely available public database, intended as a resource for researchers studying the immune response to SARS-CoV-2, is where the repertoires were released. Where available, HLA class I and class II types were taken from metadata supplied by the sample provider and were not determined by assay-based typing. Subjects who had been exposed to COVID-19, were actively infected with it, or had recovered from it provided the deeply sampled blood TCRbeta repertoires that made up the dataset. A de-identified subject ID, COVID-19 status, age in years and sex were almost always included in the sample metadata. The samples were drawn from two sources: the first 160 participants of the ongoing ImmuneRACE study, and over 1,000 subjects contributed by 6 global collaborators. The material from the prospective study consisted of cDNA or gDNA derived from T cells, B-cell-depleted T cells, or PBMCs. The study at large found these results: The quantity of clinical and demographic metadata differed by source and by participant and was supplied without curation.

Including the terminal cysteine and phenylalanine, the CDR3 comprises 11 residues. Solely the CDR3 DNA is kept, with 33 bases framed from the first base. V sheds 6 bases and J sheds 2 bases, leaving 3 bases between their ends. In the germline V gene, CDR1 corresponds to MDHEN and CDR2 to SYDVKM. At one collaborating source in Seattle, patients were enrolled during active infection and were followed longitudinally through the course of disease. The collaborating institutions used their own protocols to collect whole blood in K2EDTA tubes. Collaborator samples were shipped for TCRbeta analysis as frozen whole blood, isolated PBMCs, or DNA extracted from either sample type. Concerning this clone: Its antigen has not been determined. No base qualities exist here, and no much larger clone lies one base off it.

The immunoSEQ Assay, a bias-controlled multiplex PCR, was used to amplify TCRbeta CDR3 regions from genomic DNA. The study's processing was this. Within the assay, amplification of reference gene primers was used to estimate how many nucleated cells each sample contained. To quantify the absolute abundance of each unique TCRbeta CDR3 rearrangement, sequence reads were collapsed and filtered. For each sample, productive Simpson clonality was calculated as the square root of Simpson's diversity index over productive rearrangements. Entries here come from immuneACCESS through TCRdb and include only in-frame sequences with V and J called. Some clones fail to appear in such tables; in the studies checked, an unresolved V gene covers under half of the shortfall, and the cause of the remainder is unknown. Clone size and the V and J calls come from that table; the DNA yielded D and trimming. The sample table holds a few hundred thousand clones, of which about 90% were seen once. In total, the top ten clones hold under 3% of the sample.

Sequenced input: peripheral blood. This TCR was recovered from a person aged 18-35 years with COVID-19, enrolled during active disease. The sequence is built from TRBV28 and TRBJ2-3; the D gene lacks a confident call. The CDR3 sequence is CASSLTDTQYF. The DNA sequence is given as TGTGCCAGCAGCCTCACAGATACGCAGTATTTT.